Each of the 9 T cell receptor beta chains below was sequenced from the same sample in a study of PD-1 blockade in classical Hodgkin lymphoma. The method was immunoSEQ multiplex PCR; TCRdb's version includes in-frame clones alone and lacks a portion of them. The sample gives fewer than 35,000 clones, less than 90% of which show up once; approximately 1.2% is in the top ten. Stated time point: newly diagnosed, previously untreated cHL patient sample. CD4+ T cells were purified from thawed PBMCs by negative selection. The material sequenced was CD4+ T cells from blood. The receptors come from a human donor with classical Hodgkin lymphoma.

The chain joins TRBV10-1 to TRBJ2-3, with 10 bases fitting TRBD1. Germline-derived CDR1 and CDR2 are WNHNN and SYGVQD (reference sequence). This CDR3 has 14 amino acids. The V gene end was trimmed by 7 bases and the J gene end by 3 bases; junction bases not matched to a gene: 4. In DNA, the CDR3 is TGCGCCAGCAAAGGGACAGGGGCGACAGATACGCAGTATTTT. It codes for CASKGTGATDTQYF.

The gene calls are TRBV19 and TRBJ1-2, with 7 positions matching TRBD1. The junction had 4 bases not matched to a gene; V was cut back by 2 bases and J by 4 bases. The CDR3 has 14 amino acids. CDR1 is LNHDA, CDR2 SQIVND, per germline (reference sequence). CDR3 nucleotides: TGTGCCAGTAGTATATCAGCAGGGGGCTATGGCTACACCTTC. This codes for CASSISAGGYGYTF. Supplemented by reference TRBV19 and TRBJ1-2, the full variable domain reads DGGITQSPKYLFRKEGQNVTLSCEQNLNHDAMYWYRQDPGQGLRLIYYSQIVNDFQKGDIAEGYSVSREKKESFPLTVTSAQKNPTAFYLCASSISAGGYGYTFGSGTRLTVV.

This chain connects TRBV28 to TRBJ1-5, with D tentatively TRBD1 (5 bases). The V end was cut by 1 base, the J end by 6 bases, with 7 bases between. The CDR3 covers 13 residues. Per germline, CDR1 MDHEN and CDR2 SYDVKM. The CDR3 nucleotides are TGTGCCAGCAGTTTATCAAGGGGTCAGCCCCAGCATTTT. Protein sequence: CASSLSRGQPQHF.

The chain joins TRBV28 to TRBJ2-2, with D uncertain. V was shortened by 4 bases and J by 7 bases, with 19 bases between the two germline ends. CDR1 is MDHEN and CDR2 is SYDVKM in the germline V gene. The CDR3 runs 16 residues. CDR3 nucleotide sequence: TGTGCCAGCAGTTCCCCTGCTGAGAGGAAGGTCGGGGAGCTGTTTTTT. Protein product: CASSSPAERKVGELFF.

V and J are TRBV7-3 and TRBJ2-2; D may be TRBD1 (5 bases). CDR3 length: 13 amino acids. V was pared by 5 bases and J by 7 bases, with 11 bases between. CDR1 SGHTA and CDR2 FQGTGA come from the germline V gene. This CDR3 is CASSLLGVGELFF. In DNA form, the CDR3 reads TGTGCCAGCAGCCTTCTAGGGGTCGGGGAGCTGTTTTTT.

CDR3 coding DNA: TGTGCCAGCAGTAGACTAGGGGGACAGCCCCAGCATTTT. Translating it yields CASSRLGGQPQHF. J is TRBJ1-5 and V is TRBV27, with a possible D match to TRBD1 (6 bases). V was shortened by 5 bases and J by 7 bases, with 12 bases between the two germline ends. Germline V lookup: CDR1 MNHEY, CDR2 SMNVEV (reference sequence). The CDR3 runs 13 residues.

In this sample, this clone turned up a few times. V is TRBV11-2 and J is TRBJ1-1; D is possibly TRBD1 (6 bases). Between the trimmed V and J ends, which lost 4 bases and 0 bases, there was a span of 9 bases. The CDR3 spans 14 residues. CDR1 and CDR2 (germline): SGHAT, FQNNGV. CDR3 nucleotides: TGTGCCAGCAGCTCACAGGGAATGAACACTGAAGCTTTCTTT. Amino acid sequence: CASSSQGMNTEAFF.

The chain links TRBV7-9 to TRBJ2-5, with D possibly being TRBD1 (6 bases). CDR1 is SEHNR, CDR2 FQNEAQ, per germline (reference sequence). The CDR3 is made up of 15 amino acids. V was trimmed by 4 bases and J by 5 bases, leaving 17 bases between them. The CDR3 loop is CASSSIQGLGETQYF. DNA for the CDR3: TGTGCCAGCAGCTCAATACAGGGATTAGGGGAGACCCAGTACTTC.

The V and J genes are TRBV5-1 and TRBJ2-3; 9 nucleotides align to TRBD1. Germline V CDR1 and CDR2: SGHRS, YFSETQ. This CDR3 is 17 amino acids long. Trimming at V came to 2 bases and at J to 5 bases, leaving 12 bases not matched to a gene. Here the CDR3 DNA reads TGCGCCAGCAGCTTAACAGGGGGCCCGGGGTCCCTAGATACGCAGTATTTT. It encodes CASSLTGGPGSLDTQYF.